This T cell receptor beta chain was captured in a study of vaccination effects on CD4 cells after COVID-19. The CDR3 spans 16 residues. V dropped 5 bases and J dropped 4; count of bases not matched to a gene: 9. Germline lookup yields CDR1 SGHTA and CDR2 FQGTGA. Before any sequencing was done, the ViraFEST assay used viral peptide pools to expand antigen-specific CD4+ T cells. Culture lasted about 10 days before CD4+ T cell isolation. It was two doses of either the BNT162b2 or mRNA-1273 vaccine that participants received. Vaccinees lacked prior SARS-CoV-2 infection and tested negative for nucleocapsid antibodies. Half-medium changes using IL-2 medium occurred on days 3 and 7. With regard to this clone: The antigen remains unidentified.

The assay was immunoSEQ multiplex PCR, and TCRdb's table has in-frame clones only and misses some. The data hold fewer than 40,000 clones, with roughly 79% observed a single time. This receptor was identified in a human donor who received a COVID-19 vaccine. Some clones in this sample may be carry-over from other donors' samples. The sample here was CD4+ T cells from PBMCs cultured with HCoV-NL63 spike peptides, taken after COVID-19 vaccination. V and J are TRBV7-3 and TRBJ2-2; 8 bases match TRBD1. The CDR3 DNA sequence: TGTGCCAGCAGCCCCGGACAGGGTTTGGGCACCGGGGAGCTGTTTTTT. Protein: CASSPGQGLGTGELFF.